This T cell receptor beta chain is from a study of T cell responses to AZD1222 COVID-19 vaccine. The study, taken as a whole, reports: Spike was spanned by vaccine-associated CD4 TCRs, which were dominant at 160-218 and 743-854. Just a handful of AZD1222 recipients were seropositive at baseline.

Trimming pared 5 bases from V and 6 bases from J, leaving 14 bases between. There are 14 residues in the CDR3. Germline values: CDR1 LGHDT, CDR2 YNNKEL (reference sequence). Comments on this clone: Its cognate antigen is unknown.

Profiled with immunoSEQ multiplex PCR; TCRdb holds only in-frame clones, not every one. The sample yields roughly 150,000 clones, approximately 94% seen once. Pooled samples include second doses given at about 4 or 12 weeks. This clonotype was sampled from an adult who received the AZD1222 COVID-19 vaccine. The chain links TRBV3-1 (or the pseudogene TRBV3-2) to TRBJ1-5; no clear D gene. This specimen consisted of peripheral blood, obtained 28 days after the second AZD1222 dose. The CDR3 loop reads CASSRALMGQPQHF. The CDR3 nucleotides are TGTGCCAGCAGCAGGGCCTTGATGGGTCAGCCCCAGCATTTT.